The 8 T cell receptor beta chains given below trace back to one sample, sequenced in a study of regulatory T cells in long-lasting Graves disease. The sample's time point: persistent/refractory GD, antithyroid drugs over 5 years with positive TRAb. RNA from PBMCs was the source of the TCR library. Construction of TCR beta libraries relied on iRepertoire HTBI primers and on Arm-PCR targeting CDR3 regions. TCRdb redid the calling of the multiplex PCR reads with MiXCR, one entry per CDR3 protein. The sample yields hundreds of thousands of distinct CDR3 sequences, about 20% seen once. The specimen comprised peripheral blood mononuclear cells (PBMCs), sampled when the disease was refractory, from a patient treated with antithyroid drugs. Receptors originate from a female donor with Graves disease.

This chain connects TRBV6-5 to TRBJ2-7; the D call may be TRBD1 or TRBD2 (5 bases each). The CDR3 covers 15 residues. Germline V gene data show CDR1 as MNHEY and CDR2 as SVGAGI. Trimming cost V 4 bases and J 0 bases, with 13 bases left between them. CDR3 sequence (DNA): TGTGCCAGCAGTTTGCCATCAGGGAGCTCCTACGAGCAGTACTTC. Translated: CASSLPSGSSYEQYF.

Only a few counts were recorded for this clonotype. The rearrangement joins TRBV2 to TRBJ1-6, with a weak D call TRBD1 (6 bases). This CDR3 comprises 16 residues. V lost 2 bases, J lost 6 bases, and 14 bases lay in between. Germline CDR1 is SNHLY and CDR2 is FYNNEI. The CDR3 DNA reads as TGTGCCAGCAGTGAATTCTTTGAAGGGGGTAATTCACCCCTCCACTTT. Residues: CASSEFFEGGNSPLHF.

The J gene is TRBJ2-5, the V gene TRBV7-2; possibly TRBD1 for D (6 bases). Germline assignment: CDR1 SGHTA and CDR2 FQGNSA. Trimming removed 6 bases from V and 5 bases from J, with 13 bases in between. This CDR3 contains 13 residues. Here the CDR3 reads CASSPGVGETQYF. Here the CDR3 DNA reads TGTGCCAGCAGTCCAGGGGTTGGCGAGACCCAGTACTTC. The full variable domain, its missing parts supplied by reference TRBV7-2 and TRBJ2-5, is GAGVSQSPSNKVTEKGKDVELRCDPISGHTALYWYRQSLGQGLEFLIYFQGNSAPDKSGLPSDRFSAERTGGSVSTLTIQRTQQEDSAVYLCASSPGVGETQYFGPGTRLLVL.

This clonotype has only one observation. The genes are TRBV7-2 and TRBJ1-6, with a weak D call TRBD1 (5 bases). The V gene's germline CDR1 is SGHTA and CDR2 FQGNSA. CDR3 length equals 16 residues. V lost 2 bases and J lost 8, with 16 bases in between. The CDR3 sequence: CASSLLGADNDSPLHF. CDR3 coding DNA: TGTGCCAGCAGCTTATTGGGCGCGGACAACGATTCACCCCTCCACTTT.

This clonotype was detected ten times or more. In DNA form, the CDR3 reads TGCAGTGCGGGAAACAGGATTAATCCCTACGAGCAGTACTTC. Protein: CSAGNRINPYEQYF. This sequence joins TRBV20-1 and TRBJ2-7; a possible D gene is TRBD1 (5 bases). V was cut by 6 bases and J by 2 bases, with 17 bases left in between. CDR1 and CDR2 from the germline V gene are DFQATT and SNEGSKA (reference sequence). The CDR3 spans 14 residues.

This sequence joins TRBV7-2 and TRBJ1-3; D gene uncertain. The CDR3 totals 13 residues. Germline CDR1 is SGHTA and CDR2 is FQGNSA. V gave up 5 bases and J gave up 10 bases, with 15 bases separating them. The CDR3 coding sequence is TGTGCCAGCAGCGAAGGGCAAGGGAGGACCATATATTTT. Residues: CASSEGQGRTIYF.

As concerns this clonotype: It may be a read error: a sequence one base away is much more abundant. The chain has TRBV6-2 or TRBV6-3 and TRBJ1-2, with a possible D match to TRBD1 (5 bases). The length of the CDR3 is 13 residues. Germline V gene data show CDR1 as MNHEY and CDR2 as SVGEGT. The CDR3 nucleotides read TGTGCCAGCCGTGAGGGGAGAGACTATGGCCACACCTTC. Amino acids: CASREGRDYGHTF.

The V call is TRBV10-3, the J call TRBJ1-6; perhaps TRBD1 as D (5 bases). Per germline, CDR1 ENHRY and CDR2 SYGVKD. This CDR3 spans 17 amino acids. Trimming stripped 3 bases from V and 0 bases from J, with 12 bases between. The CDR3 nucleotides read TGTGCCATCAGTGAAGGCGGGGGGAACTCCTATAATTCACCCCTCCACTTT. The encoded protein is CAISEGGGNSYNSPLHF.